Listed below are T cell receptor beta chains from one sample, sequenced in a study of cytomegalovirus exposure and HLA in healthy donors. This table comes from immunoSEQ multiplex PCR, and its TCRdb copy is limited to in-frame clones, with some not included. Of about 120,000 clones listed, 81% were seen once; the top ten hold less than 2.5%. Sample: PBMCs. These receptors all come from a woman aged 40 to 50 in good health and CMV-seronegative. Each CDR3 is given with its conserved first and last residue.

J,V,CDR3
TRBJ2-1,TRBV5-4,CASSLTGIEQFF
TRBJ2-1,TRBV13,CASSPGQSSYNEQFF
TRBJ1-2,TRBV30,CAWSRSFGYTF
TRBJ2-7,TRBV4-1,CASSQPYHRDRDSAEQYF
TRBJ2-7,TRBV4-1,CASSHPDRVYEQYF
TRBJ2-5,TRBV7-9,CASSQFYETQYF
TRBJ2-7,TRBV5-4,CASSLAVVAGTSGEQYF
TRBJ1-3,TRBV18,CASSPGQGGSGNTIYF
TRBJ1-4,TRBV5-4,CASSSGGPGGLFF
TRBJ1-2,TRBV2,CASSDGSRGYGYTF
TRBJ1-1,TRBV27,CASSSYPEVLLRGTEAFF
.,TRBV9,CASSVGGLAGYEQYF
TRBJ1-1,TRBV6-1,CASSENYMTNTEAFF
TRBJ2-3,TRBV27,CASSFIAGDRDTQYF
TRBJ2-7,TRBV30,CAWSVPYLASEQYF
TRBJ2-5,TRBV5-1,CASTKTSGRALGQETQYF
TRBJ1-5,TRBV15,CATSRYRDGNQPQHF